Following are 8 T cell receptor beta chains from one sample sequenced in a study of cytotoxic CD8 clonotypes in ibrutinib-treated CLL. This table comes from immunoSEQ multiplex PCR, and its TCRdb copy is limited to in-frame clones, with some not included. This table holds about 160,000 clones, more than 80% found once. The sample here was PBMCs, taken after 24 months of ibrutinib treatment. Receptors were obtained from a human donor with chronic lymphocytic leukemia.

This sequence joins TRBV7-2 and TRBJ1-1; a weak D match, TRBD1 (5 bases). The length of the CDR3 is 14 residues. CDR1 SGHTA and CDR2 FQGNSA come from the germline V gene. The V end lost 0 bases, the J end lost 4 bases, and 9 bases lay between the germline ends. CDR3 sequence: CASSLAAGTTEAFF. DNA of the CDR3: TGTGCCAGCAGCTTAGCGGCCGGGACCACTGAAGCTTTCTTT.

V is TRBV28 and J is TRBJ2-7; D perhaps matches TRBD2 (6 bases). Germline lookup yields CDR1 MDHEN and CDR2 SYDVKM. Trimming took 8 bases from V and 4 from J, leaving 18 bases between them. CDR3 length: 14 amino acids. This chain's CDR3 is CASRGPGGKYEQYF. CDR3 in DNA: TGTGCCAGCCGGGGCCCTGGGGGGAAATACGAGCAGTACTTC.

The chain links TRBV9 to TRBJ2-1; 9 bases fit TRBD2. V lost 0 bases, J lost 4 bases, and 5 bases stayed unmatched. Germline CDR1 is SGDLS and CDR2 is YYNGEE. This CDR3 region has 16 residues. CDR3 region: CASSVVKAGGYNEQFF. In DNA, the CDR3 is TGTGCCAGCAGCGTAGTAAAAGCGGGAGGTTACAATGAGCAGTTCTTC.

As regards this clone: Other DNA variants within this sample encode the same CDR3. The genes are TRBV18 and TRBJ2-3; D remains ambiguous. The CDR3 consists of 15 residues. Trimming stripped 3 bases from V and 0 bases from J, with 10 bases between. In germline, CDR1 is KGHSH, CDR2 LQKENI. The chain's CDR3 is CASSPRVSSTDTQYF. The DNA of the CDR3 is TGTGCCAGCTCACCCAGAGTTTCTAGCACAGATACGCAGTATTTT.

The V gene is TRBV7-2, the J gene TRBJ1-3; possible D gene TRBD1, 5 bases. V was clipped by 5 bases and J by 8 bases, with 22 bases between them. The CDR3 length is 16 residues. Germline V CDR1 and CDR2: SGHTA, FQGNSA. The CDR3 DNA follows: TGTGCCAGCAGCGCCCAGGCGGGAATAGGGGTACACACCATATATTTT. Amino acid sequence: CASSAQAGIGVHTIYF.

The rearrangement joins TRBV19 to TRBJ1-5, with D tentatively TRBD1 (5 bases). The CDR3 covers 14 residues. Trimming pared 6 bases from V and 3 bases from J, leaving 12 bases between. The germline V gene encodes CDR1 LNHDA and CDR2 SQIVND (reference sequence). The CDR3 sequence: CASSPDRYNQPQHF. The DNA of the CDR3 is TGTGCCAGTAGCCCTGACAGATACAATCAGCCCCAGCATTTT.

The chain uses TRBV7-3 and TRBJ2-1; D is uncertain. In germline, CDR1 is SGHTA, CDR2 FQGTGA. The V gene lost 2 bases and the J gene lost 0 bases, with 8 bases spanning the gap. The CDR3 runs to 15 residues. DNA for the CDR3: TGTGCCAGCAGCTTAGGTGGACGCTCCTACAATGAGCAGTTCTTC. Translated, it gives CASSLGGRSYNEQFF.

This clone was counted only a few times. The chain employs TRBV7-2 and TRBJ2-1, with TRBD2 identical over 9 bases. The CDR3 consists of 14 residues. Losses at the gene ends were 3 bases for V and 8 bases for J; bases not matched to a gene: 5. Per the germline V gene, CDR1 is SGHTA and CDR2 is FQGNSA. The CDR3 DNA reads TGTGCCAGCAGCTTTAGCGGGAGTTTGGATGAGCAGTTCTTC. It is translated as CASSFSGSLDEQFF.